This T cell receptor (beta chain) was documented in a study of blood T cell repertoires in COVID-19. V lost 5 bases and J lost 7, with 17 bases in between. This CDR3 has 15 amino acids. Germline CDR1 reads SGHNT; CDR2 reads YENEEA. Method: immunoSEQ multiplex PCR; TCRdb's copy keeps in-frame clones and lacks some. The profile shows 350,000 or so clones, roughly nine tenths of them singletons. The rearrangement links TRBV11-3 to TRBJ2-2; possibly TRBD2 for D (6 bases). This clonotype was sampled from a woman aged 55-70 years with COVID-19, enrolled during active disease. Sequencing used peripheral blood. Here the CDR3 reads CASSLTGTSGGELFF. As DNA, the CDR3 is TGTGCCAGCAGCCTTACCGGGACTTCGGGCGGGGAGCTGTTTTTT.